Included here is one T cell receptor beta chain sequence, with context. The assay was immunoSEQ multiplex PCR, and TCRdb's table has in-frame clones only and misses some. The repertoire holds fewer than 250,000 clones, with roughly 86% as singletons. The data stem from a study of blood T cell repertoires in COVID-19. Study-level background: T cells, B-cell-depleted T cells, or PBMCs provided the cDNA or gDNA that served as material.

The CDR3 is 15 amino acids. Germline assignment: CDR1 DFQATT and CDR2 SNEGSKA (reference sequence). The V gene lost 3 bases and the J gene lost 2 bases, with 17 bases spanning the gap. Cohorts were determined from participant-reported clinical history. This sequence originates from a woman in her twenties or thirties with acute COVID-19. The V gene is TRBV20-1, the J gene TRBJ2-7; D is undetermined. The sequencing sample was made of PBMCs or T cells enriched from blood (not recorded which). CDR3 in amino acids: CSASPETGFPYEQYF. DNA for the CDR3: TGCAGTGCTAGTCCGGAGACGGGTTTCCCCTACGAGCAGTACTTC.